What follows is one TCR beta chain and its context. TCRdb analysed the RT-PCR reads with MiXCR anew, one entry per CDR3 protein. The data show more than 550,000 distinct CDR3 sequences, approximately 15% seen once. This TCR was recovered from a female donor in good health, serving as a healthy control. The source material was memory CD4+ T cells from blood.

This chain's CDR3 is CSARDIRPSNYGLYEQYF. The CDR3 region has the DNA TGCAGTGCTAGAGATATTAGGCCTTCGAATTACGGGCTTTACGAGCAGTACTTC. The rearrangement links TRBV20-1 to TRBJ2-7, with D uncertain. The V gene's germline CDR1 is DFQATT and CDR2 SNEGSKA (reference sequence). The ends were cut back, 0 bases at V and 4 bases at J, with 25 bases in the middle. The CDR3 spans 18 residues.